This entry concerns a single T cell receptor (beta chain). The antigen is undetermined. Pools of viral peptides were used by the ViraFEST assay to expand antigen-specific CD4+ T cells ahead of sequencing. Culture lasted over 9 days before CD4+ T cell isolation. Each vaccine recipient was nucleocapsid antibody negative and had no prior SARS-CoV-2 infection. Every well got around 2 million PBMC, which were grown with about 9.6 IU/ml IL-2 and roughly 10 ug/ml peptides. At days 3 and 7, half of the medium was exchanged for IL-2 medium. This CDR3 contains 14 residues. The V and J ends lost 4 bases and 4 bases respectively, with 14 bases between them. Germline CDR1 reads SGHRS; CDR2 reads YFSETQ. The data were obtained in a study of vaccination effects on CD4 cells after COVID-19. Study-level findings and limits: Clones from infection and from vaccination both contracted markedly late after vaccination.

The protocol was immunoSEQ multiplex PCR, while the TCRdb copy is restricted to in-frame clones and leaves out a portion. Among about 73,000 clones listed, about 79% were seen once. Sequenced here: CD4+ T cells from PBMCs cultured with SARS-CoV-2 spike peptides, sampled before COVID-19 vaccination. This TCR was recovered from a human donor who received a COVID-19 vaccine. The V and J genes are TRBV5-1 and TRBJ2-5, with D perhaps matching TRBD2 (6 bases). The CDR3 coding sequence is TGCGCCAGCAGCATGGGGGGAAAAGGAGAGACCCAGTACTTC. It yields the protein CASSMGGKGETQYF.